This T cell receptor (beta chain) was documented in a study of cytomegalovirus exposure and HLA in healthy donors. The V and J ends lost 3 bases and 9 bases, in that order; junction bases with no gene match: 5. The CDR3 length is 13 residues. The germline CDR1 and CDR2 sequences are SGHRS and YFSETQ. The primer mix had 60 Vbeta and 13 Jbeta primers. Measured with immunoSEQ multiplex PCR; TCRdb has only the in-frame clones, and not every one. Of over 150,000 clones detected, around four fifths appear once; the ten largest clones hold 1.6%. The chain combines TRBV5-1 with TRBJ2-1; 8 nucleotides match TRBD2. This clonotype originated in a man aged 50 to 59 in good health and CMV-seronegative. The specimen was PBMCs. The CDR3 is CASSSSGRVEQFF. As DNA, the CDR3 is TGCGCCAGCAGCTCGTCCGGGAGGGTTGAGCAGTTCTTC.